The 30 T cell receptor beta chains in this list originate from one sample, sequenced in a study of blood T cell repertoires in COVID-19. Only in-frame clones appear in the TCRdb table, and some are missing; sequencing was by immunoSEQ multiplex PCR. The sample lists over 70,000 clones, around 83% occurring once. Sequencing was carried out using peripheral blood. The receptors come from an elderly man with acute or convalescent COVID-19.

CDR3 in amino acids: CASSIEENTQYF. The DNA for the CDR3 is TGTGCCAGTAGTATAGAAGAGAATACGCAGTATTTT. The chain links TRBV19 to TRBJ2-3; D remains ambiguous. Looked up from germline, CDR1 is LNHDA and CDR2 is SQIVND (reference sequence). The CDR3 sequence is 12 residues long. V shed 0 bases and J shed 7 bases, with 5 bases lying between them.

V is TRBV5-1 and J is TRBJ2-5; TRBD2 agrees at 8 bases. Germline V lookup: CDR1 SGHRS, CDR2 YFSETQ. The CDR3 sequence is 16 residues long. J lost 1 base, V lost 0 bases, and 5 bases had no gene match. CDR3 nucleotide sequence: TGCGCCAGCAGCTTGGCCACTACTAGCGGCCAAGAGACCCAGTACTTC. Its protein is CASSLATTSGQETQYF.

The chain joins TRBV24-1 to TRBJ2-6; 11 bases fit TRBD1. After removal of 4 bases from V and 3 bases from J, the junction contained 7 bases not matched to a gene. The CDR3 runs to 18 residues. Looked up from germline, CDR1 is KGHDR and CDR2 is SFDVKD. CDR3 amino acids: CATSDKDRGLDGANVLTF. The CDR3 DNA follows: TGTGCCACCAGTGACAAGGACAGGGGGCTTGATGGGGCCAACGTCCTGACTTTC.

The V and J genes are TRBV4-3 and TRBJ2-1; maybe TRBD1 (6 bases). V was cut by 4 bases and J by 2 bases, with 12 bases left in between. In germline, CDR1 is LGHNA, CDR2 YSLEER. There are 15 residues in the CDR3. CDR3 protein: CASSPRTETYNEQFF. CDR3 DNA sequence: TGCGCCAGCAGCCCCAGGACAGAGACCTACAATGAGCAGTTCTTC.

This rearrangement joins TRBV7-2 to TRBJ2-1; 12 nucleotides match TRBD1. The CDR3 is 16 amino acids. J lost 6 bases, V lost 0 bases, and 3 bases had no gene match. Germline V gives CDR1 SGHTA, CDR2 FQGNSA. This CDR3 reads CASSLARDRGRNEQFF. For the CDR3, the DNA is TGTGCCAGCAGCTTAGCCCGGGACAGGGGGCGCAATGAGCAGTTCTTC.

This clone has only a few counts. The V and J genes are TRBV27 and TRBJ2-3, with D maybe TRBD1 (5 bases). Germline CDR1 MNHEY, CDR2 SMNVEV (reference sequence). Deletions cut 5 bases from V and 3 bases from J, with 18 bases between. There are 16 residues in the CDR3. As DNA, the CDR3 is TGTGCCAGCAGTCCTTTCCCAGGGAATCCAACAGATACGCAGTATTTT. Translated, it gives CASSPFPGNPTDTQYF.

This clone was detected only once. The chain is built from TRBV5-4 and TRBJ2-2, with 8 positions matching TRBD2. From germline, CDR1 is SGHNT and CDR2 YYREEE (reference sequence). Germline trimming cut 4 bases from V and 1 base from J; bases unmatched to any gene: 9. The CDR3 covers 17 residues. The CDR3 loop is CASSSRLLAGNTGELFF. In DNA, the CDR3 is TGTGCCAGCAGCAGCAGGCTCCTAGCGGGGAACACCGGGGAGCTGTTTTTT.

A single count supports this clone. The V and J genes are TRBV18 and TRBJ1-2; D uncertain. Germline CDR1 is KGHSH and CDR2 is LQKENI. The CDR3 totals 13 residues. V gave up 0 bases and J gave up 3 bases, with 5 bases separating them. The CDR3, as DNA: TGTGCCAGCTCACCACCCCCTCACTATGGCTACACCTTC. This sequence encodes CASSPPPHYGYTF.

V gene TRBV7-2 combines with J gene TRBJ2-6; TRBD2 might be the D (6 bases). CDR1 and CDR2 from the germline V gene are SGHTA and FQGNSA. The CDR3 is 15 amino acids. Deletions cut 0 bases from V and 12 bases from J, with 15 bases between. This chain's CDR3 is CASSLAGTGASVLTF. DNA for the CDR3: TGTGCCAGCAGCTTAGCCGGGACTGGGGCCTCCGTCCTGACTTTC.

The chain carries TRBV5-1 and TRBJ2-7; a weak D match, TRBD1 (5 bases). Trimming left V 4 bases short and J 2 bases short, with 7 bases between. The CDR3 is made up of 12 amino acids. The V gene's germline CDR1 is SGHRS and CDR2 YFSETQ. The CDR3 nucleotides are TGCGCCAGCAGCCTGGACACCTACGAGCAGTACTTC. Protein: CASSLDTYEQYF.

This clone was seen just once. The gene calls are TRBV29-1 and TRBJ2-5; 9 bases are a match to TRBD2. Looked up from germline, CDR1 is SQVTM and CDR2 is ANQGSEA. CDR3 length: 16 amino acids. Germline trimming cut 6 bases from V and 2 bases from J; bases unmatched to any gene: 13. CDR3 in amino acids: CSVTPELAGLQETQYF. In DNA form, the CDR3 reads TGCAGCGTAACCCCGGAGCTAGCGGGGCTACAAGAGACCCAGTACTTC.

This clone appeared once. The rearrangement links TRBV2 to TRBJ2-2; 14 bases agree with TRBD2. This CDR3 is 17 amino acids long. Unmatched junction bases numbered 7, after V lost 6 bases and J lost 4 bases. Germline V gives CDR1 SNHLY, CDR2 FYNNEI. The CDR3 DNA reads as TGTGCCAGCAGGATGACTAGCGGGAGGGTCGGCACCGGGGAGCTGTTTTTT. It is translated as CASRMTSGRVGTGELFF.

The chain links TRBV3-1 (or the pseudogene TRBV3-2) to TRBJ1-2; weak D call: TRBD1 (6 bases). Trimming pared 4 bases from V and 4 bases from J, leaving 13 bases between. The CDR3 has 14 residues. Germline CDR1 is LGHDT and CDR2 is YNNKEL (reference sequence). The DNA of the CDR3 is TGTGCCAGCAGCCCTCTACAGGGTCTCTATGGCTACACCTTC. Protein product: CASSPLQGLYGYTF.

Concerning this clone: The junction differs from germline at one of its ends, possibly a read error. The CDR3 DNA is TGTGCCAGCAGTTCGCCCAGGACAGGGTATTTATTT. Translated, it gives CASSSPRTGYLF. This chain connects TRBV6-2 or TRBV6-3 to TRBJ1-3, with 8 bases fitting TRBD1. CDR3 length equals 12 residues. Germline V gene sequence: CDR1 MNHEY, CDR2 SVGEGT.

This chain joins TRBV9 and TRBJ1-2; D not resolved. CDR1 is SGDLS and CDR2 is YYNGEE in the germline V gene. CDR3 length equals 14 residues. The germline V and J ends were trimmed by 0 bases and 1 base, with 7 bases remaining between them. The CDR3 protein is CASSVGPSNYGYTF. The CDR3 nucleotides read TGTGCCAGCAGCGTAGGGCCCAGTAACTATGGCTACACCTTC.

The chain recombines TRBV5-1 with TRBJ2-7, with a weak D call TRBD2 (7 bases). This CDR3 spans 17 amino acids. The germline V gene encodes CDR1 SGHRS and CDR2 YFSETQ. V lost 0 bases, J lost 4 bases, and 20 bases lay in between. CDR3 coding DNA: TGCGCCAGCAGCTTGGCCGAAGGCGGGGGCCGTGGGTACGAGCAGTACTTC. Its translation is CASSLAEGGGRGYEQYF.

V usage is TRBV6-5 and J usage is TRBJ2-1; maybe TRBD1 (5 bases). Germline V CDR1 and CDR2: MNHEY, SVGAGI. This CDR3 is built from 14 residues. V gave up 0 bases and J gave up 5 bases, with 8 bases separating them. The CDR3 spells CASSYSSGHNEQFF. In DNA, the CDR3 is TGTGCCAGCAGTTACTCGTCAGGGCACAATGAGCAGTTCTTC.

The V call is TRBV3-1 (or the pseudogene TRBV3-2), the J call TRBJ1-6, with a tentative D call TRBD1 (6 bases). Between the trimmed V and J ends, which lost 3 bases and 10 bases, there was a span of 22 bases. Germline V CDR1 and CDR2: LGHDT, YNNKEL (reference sequence). The CDR3 has 17 amino acids. This CDR3 is CASSQGSIPGHASPLHF. CDR3 nucleotide sequence: TGTGCCAGCAGCCAGGGATCGATACCGGGACATGCCTCACCCCTCCACTTT.

The chain combines TRBV21-1 with TRBJ1-2; the table's D call, TRBD1, was not checked against the DNA. TRBV21-1 is labeled a pseudogene. The CDR3 has 17 residues. CDR3 DNA sequence: TGTGCCAGCAGCAAGGGACTTGCGGGACAGGGTTCCTATGGCTACACCTTC. Residues: CASSKGLAGQGSYGYTF.

The rearrangement links TRBV7-8 to TRBJ1-3; no definite D call. Trimming left V 5 bases short and J 11 bases short, with 19 bases between. Germline V gene data show CDR1 as SGHVS and CDR2 as FQNEAQ. The CDR3 has 14 residues. CDR3 sequence (DNA): TGTGCCAGCAGCCCCGGTGCTAAGGGAGAGGCCATATATTTT. Its protein is CASSPGAKGEAIYF.

V and J are TRBV6-2 or TRBV6-3 and TRBJ1-5, with a weak D call TRBD1 (6 bases). The CDR3 contains 15 residues. The ends were cut back, 5 bases at V and 0 bases at J, with 11 bases in the middle. The V gene's germline CDR1 is MNHEY and CDR2 SVGEGT. Here the CDR3 reads CASSRDMFSNQPQHF. CDR3 coding DNA: TGTGCCAGCAGTAGGGACATGTTTAGCAATCAGCCCCAGCATTTT.

The chain carries TRBV5-4 and TRBJ2-5; possibly TRBD2 for D (5 bases). Trimming took 3 bases from V and 1 from J, leaving 7 bases between them. The CDR3 runs 13 residues. Germline lookup yields CDR1 SGHNT and CDR2 YYREEE (reference sequence). The CDR3 sequence: CASSSGSQETQYF. CDR3 coding DNA: TGTGCCAGCAGCTCGGGGAGCCAAGAGACCCAGTACTTC.

The rearrangement links TRBV29-1 to TRBJ2-5; D gene ambiguous. Germline lookup yields CDR1 SQVTM and CDR2 ANQGSEA. The CDR3 contains 10 residues. The V end was cut by 4 bases, the J end by 4 bases, with 4 bases between. The CDR3 region is CSVGLETQYF. DNA for the CDR3: TGCAGCGTTGGGCTAGAGACCCAGTACTTC. The whole variable domain, filled in from reference TRBV29-1 and TRBJ2-5, reads SAVISQKPSRDICQRGTSLTIQCQVDSQVTMMFWYRQQPGQSLTLIATANQGSEATYESGFVIDKFPISRPNLTFSTLTVSNMSPEDSSIYLCSVGLETQYFGPGTRLLVL.

The J gene is TRBJ2-2, the V gene TRBV6-2 or TRBV6-3; 7 nucleotides match TRBD2. This CDR3 is built from 17 residues. After removal of 5 bases from V and 1 base from J, the junction contained 10 bases not matched to a gene. In germline, CDR1 is MNHEY, CDR2 SVGEGT. In DNA form, the CDR3 reads TGTGCCAGCAGTAACTGGGGCGGGAGTGGGAACACCGGGGAGCTGTTTTTT. This gives the protein CASSNWGGSGNTGELFF.

The chain employs TRBV19 and TRBJ1-5; unclear D gene. Germline assignment: CDR1 LNHDA and CDR2 SQIVND (reference sequence). The CDR3 runs 13 residues. The V end was cut by 6 bases, the J end by 5 bases, with 11 bases between. The CDR3 sequence is CASRSRRDQPQHF. Here the CDR3 DNA reads TGTGCCAGTAGGTCTAGACGGGATCAGCCCCAGCATTTT. Full variable domain (outside the CDR3, taken from reference TRBV19 and TRBJ1-5): DGGITQSPKYLFRKEGQNVTLSCEQNLNHDAMYWYRQDPGQGLRLIYYSQIVNDFQKGDIAEGYSVSREKKESFPLTVTSAQKNPTAFYLCASRSRRDQPQHFGDGTRLSIL.

V is TRBV10-3 and J is TRBJ2-3, with D maybe TRBD1 (5 bases). This CDR3 has 15 amino acids. Trimming stripped 3 bases from V and 0 bases from J, with 10 bases between. From germline, CDR1 is ENHRY and CDR2 SYGVKD. The DNA for the CDR3 is TGTGCCATCAGTGAACAATGGGGCAGCACAGATACGCAGTATTTT. It codes for CAISEQWGSTDTQYF.

V gene TRBV9 combines with J gene TRBJ1-6, with 7 nucleotides matching TRBD1. This CDR3 spans 18 amino acids. Germline-derived CDR1 and CDR2 are SGDLS and YYNGEE. The ends lost 3 bases at V and 6 bases at J; junction bases unmatched: 15. The CDR3 here is CASSARTGLSWGNSPLHF. DNA for the CDR3: TGTGCCAGCAGCGCCAGGACAGGCCTCTCTTGGGGTAATTCACCCCTCCACTTT.

The chain employs TRBV5-1 and TRBJ2-7; 8 bases agree with TRBD1. The V gene's germline CDR1 is SGHRS and CDR2 YFSETQ. J lost 5 bases, V lost 7 bases, and 11 bases had no gene match. This CDR3 spans 14 amino acids. The CDR3 DNA follows: TGCGCCAGCTCATCTAGTCCAGGGGGCAACGAGCAGTACTTC. Translation gives CASSSSPGGNEQYF.

The chain recombines TRBV5-4 with TRBJ2-2; 9 bases align to TRBD2. Germline lookup yields CDR1 SGHNT and CDR2 YYREEE (reference sequence). The V segment lost 0 bases and the J segment 6 bases; nucleotides outside the gene matches: 6. There are 16 residues in the CDR3. In DNA, the CDR3 is TGTGCCAGCAGCTTGGTTAGCGGGGGAAGGGCCGGGGAGCTGTTTTTT. Translated, it gives CASSLVSGGRAGELFF. Variable domain in full (rest from reference TRBV5-4 and TRBJ2-2): ETGVTQSPTHLIKTRGQQVTLRCSSQSGHNTVSWYQQALGQGPQFIFQYYREEENGRGNFPPRFSGLQFPNYSSELNVNALELDDSALYLCASSLVSGGRAGELFFGEGSRLTVL.

The rearrangement uses TRBV19 and TRBJ2-5, with 11 bases matching TRBD2. This CDR3 region has 14 residues. V was clipped by 6 bases and J by 3 bases; unmatched bases: 3. The V gene's germline CDR1 is LNHDA and CDR2 SQIVND (reference sequence). CDR3 loop: CASRTTSGKETQYF. CDR3 sequence (DNA): TGTGCCAGTAGGACGACTAGCGGGAAAGAGACCCAGTACTTC.